The source of this T cell receptor beta chain is a study of cytomegalovirus exposure and HLA in healthy donors (dated by TCRdb to the late 2010s). Study-wide context: An earlier analysis of approximately 550 of the donors reported approximately 300 Gb of sequence data and 117 million unique TCR beta sequences from 150 million to 200 million T cells. An early release that covered about 640 HLA-typed donors contained about 290 gigabases of sequencing data and 80 million or so unique TCR sequences. Among the approximately 420 genotyped donors, around 81% belonged to the genetic ancestry cluster associated with self-reported Caucasian donors. The study aimed to test whether signatures of past pathogen exposure could be identified by cataloging public T cell receptors. The study profiled the T cell repertoires of hundreds of subjects by immunosequencing and related them to cytomegalovirus serostatus. In addition to the first cohort of 500 to 850 subjects, a separate validation cohort of 120 different subjects was used. To predict cytomegalovirus infection status, the study brought together high-throughput TCR immunosequencing, statistical association of individual TCRs with disease status, and machine learning. To study patterns of TCR occurrence, a later analysis re-analyzed previously published TCR beta repertoires from 650 to 750 donors and added high-resolution HLA genotyping. In the later analysis, no new phenotypic data were used to find candidate immune exposures; instead, reliance was placed on TCR beta sequences and their occurrence across donors. To decide whether each TCR beta V gene segment behaved as functional or pseudogenic, an earlier analysis of 587 of the donors relied on high-throughput TCR beta sequencing. Donor age, sex, ethnicity and CMV serostatus were collected together with the repertoire data. In a later genetic analysis, genome-wide SNP genotypes for about 65% of the roughly 670 donors were used, and that subset was treated as a discovery cohort. Every discovery cohort repertoire had been produced on one sequencing platform. Class I and class II HLA loci were covered by the typing at four-digit resolution. The number of donors typed differed by locus, with about 629-640 for A, B, C, DRB1 and DQB1, 522 for DQA1, over 600 for DPA1, and 400 to 490 for DPB1. Roughly 5 DR-DQ haplotypes were handled as single units for association and clustering because linkage in the cohort was strong. Among 398 genotyped donors of the cohort, an average of roughly 240,000 unique TCR beta nucleotide sequences were sequenced per donor, roughly a sixth of them non-productive. Paper-wide results and their limitations: According to a later analysis, TCR association rates differed among HLA loci, with DRB1 alleles showing the most associated TCRs and HLA-C alleles showing the fewest. The authors suggested that the approach could potentially be extended to other disease states and immunological phenotypes. In a later genetic analysis, fewer N-insertions in productive TCRs were reported among donors in an Asian-associated ancestry cluster than the roughly 640-donor mean. The 87-base-pair reads could not distinguish some IMGT-functional V segments, including TRBV6-2 and TRBV6-3, so those segments were excluded. In a later analysis, HLA-associated TCR beta chains showed more clonal expansion and lower generation probabilities than non-associated chains that were equally common. The classifier was reported to diagnose cytomegalovirus status with high specificity and sensitivity in both the original and validation cohorts. Specific HLA alleles were associated with over 15,000 TCR beta sequences at a false discovery rate of 0.05 in a later analysis. Because counts were too low, 15 to 20 rarely observed V segments, including chromosome 9 orphons, were left out of the earlier analysis of approximately 580 of the donors. A further reported finding was that TCR beta sequences accurately predicted the HLA-A and HLA-B alleles for most subjects in the first cohort. An earlier analysis of 450 to 750 of the donors showed that most TCR beta V segments appeared in productive rearrangements either about 87% or about 30% of the time, which broadly matched IMGT annotations. For the cohort, immune exposure information was limited to CMV serostatus. Linkage disequilibrium might explain the correlated functional status among segregating V segments, but an unknown experimental factor could not be excluded. Roughly uniform sequencing depth across donors was assumed in presence/absence analyses, although this assumption may not hold. An association between a missense DCLRE1C variant and V-gene and J-gene trimming of TCR beta chains was found in a later genetic analysis and replicated in an independent cohort. Most TCR sequences were observed very rarely across donors, whereas some public TCRs were present in many individuals. In the study, some 160 TCR beta chains were listed as associated with cytomegalovirus. Because HLA typing was unavailable for some donors at each locus, only the typed subset was used in association tests. In vitro tests confirmed that a few of the cytomegalovirus-associated TCR beta chains recognize cytomegalovirus antigens. Several of the top co-occurrence clusters appeared to be linked to parvovirus B19, influenza, CMV and Epstein-Barr virus, according to a later analysis. When HLA alleles, especially DR and DQ, strongly co-occurred, TCR associations were difficult to assign to individual alleles. In this cohort, only TCR beta chains were sequenced, and detectable features were limited by the absence of alpha or paired-chain data. Most CMV-associated TCR beta chains appeared to be HLA-restricted in a later analysis, and the HLA associations seemed to be driven largely by CMV exposure. A cluster of highly shared sequence variants was judged likely to be a technical artifact of the sequencing pipeline.

Library prep was done by the immunoSEQ multiplex PCR assay. A mixture of 60 forward primers for TCR Vbeta segments and 13 reverse primers for TCR Jbeta segments was used in the multiplex PCR. The CDR3 region of rearranged TCR beta genes was amplified from genomic DNA with a multiplex PCR assay. Amplified TCR beta libraries were sequenced as 87-base-pair reads on the Illumina HiSeq System. The paper's processing steps were these. In a later analysis, some 80 million unique TCR beta chains were counted across the approximately 620 repertoires, and roughly 10 million of these chains were shared by at least two donors. A nearest-neighbor algorithm error-corrected the raw reads and collapsed the reads into unique sequences, merging closely related sequences to remove PCR and sequencing errors. CDR3 sequences were aligned to IMGT reference sequences to assign V, D and J gene segments. For a sequence to be retained, at least a six-nucleotide match to both a V gene segment and a J gene segment was required. A rearrangement counted as productive if the CDR3 had no stop codons and remained in frame with V and J, and every other rearrangement counted as non-productive. Following IMGT convention, CDR3 was defined as the stretch from the second conserved V-encoded cysteine up to the conserved J-encoded phenylalanine. Sequences without an unambiguous match to a single V gene segment were excluded from the earlier analysis of over 500 of the donors. In an earlier analysis of 587 of the donors, V segments were called functional above 56.7% productive rearrangements and were called segregating when the between-donor standard deviation exceeded 5%. A statistical classification framework was developed to diagnose cytomegalovirus status using the catalog of TCR beta chain sequences. A later analysis assigned V and J genes by comparing TCR nucleotide sequences with IMGT/GENE-DB human TR gene sequences. A later analysis assigned CDR3 sequences and most-parsimonious VDJ recombination scenarios with the TCRdist pipeline. A later analysis defined each TCR beta chain by its CDR3 amino acid sequence plus V-gene family, and excluded reads lacking a unique V-gene family. In a later analysis, around 600 highly shared, low-generation-probability nucleotide sequences were removed to address suspected cross-contamination and a sequencing artifact. A later analysis calculated a clonal expansion index for each public chain from normalized within-repertoire ranks of inferred template counts. Generation probabilities in a later analysis came from a VDJ recombination model fitted to out-of-frame rearrangements, and those results were checked against IGoR. In a later analysis, TCR-TCR, TCR-HLA and TCR-CMV co-occurrence was scored with hypergeometric tests, and a repertoire-size bias correction was applied to TCR pairs. To estimate false discovery rates, a later analysis permuted the HLA or CMV assignments 20 times. A later analysis grouped co-occurring TCRs with DBSCAN, adding TCRdist sequence similarity when clustering within HLA-allele-positive subsets. For co-occurrence clustering, repertoires with fewer than 30,000 or more than 120,000 public chains were excluded, along with several repertoires with anomalous nucleotide sharing. Here the immuneACCESS table is served through TCRdb, limited to in-frame sequences with V and J called. Missing clones are a known gap in these copies; in checked studies unresolved V genes cover under half, and the rest lacks a known reason. The DNA was the basis for D and trimming; V, J and clone size are from that table. Present in this sample are 90,000 to 100,000 clones, around 72% of which were seen just once. The ten largest clones add up to about 2% of the sample.

This clone was detected once. Its antigen target is currently unknown. No per-base quality is available; no much larger clone lies one base away. For CDR1 and CDR2, the germline V gene (reference sequence) lists SEHNR and FQNEAQ. V gives up 2 bases and J gives up 1 base, and the segment between their germline ends measures 13 bases. The CDR3, from cysteine to phenylalanine, totals 16 residues. The kept DNA is CDR3 alone, 48 bases in frame from the first base. The cohort was made up of several hundred healthy bone marrow donors. At the time of sampling, all cohort members were nominally healthy, though unrecorded immune exposures were likely present. The donor tested CMV seronegative and was one of the 352 seronegative cohort members. A peripheral blood sample was collected from each donor, and TCR beta sequencing was performed on peripheral blood mononuclear cells. The Qiagen DNeasy Blood Extraction Kit was used to extract genomic DNA from the blood cell samples.

The V and J segments used are TRBV7-9 and TRBJ2-3; the D segment could be TRBD2, given 6 matching bases. Sequencing was carried out using PBMCs. The source of this sequence is a male donor in good health and CMV-seronegative. The nucleotide sequence reads as follows: TGTGCCAGCAGCTTACTCGGGAGTAGTGGCACAGATACGCAGTATTTT. Translated, this gives CASSLLGSSGTDTQYF.